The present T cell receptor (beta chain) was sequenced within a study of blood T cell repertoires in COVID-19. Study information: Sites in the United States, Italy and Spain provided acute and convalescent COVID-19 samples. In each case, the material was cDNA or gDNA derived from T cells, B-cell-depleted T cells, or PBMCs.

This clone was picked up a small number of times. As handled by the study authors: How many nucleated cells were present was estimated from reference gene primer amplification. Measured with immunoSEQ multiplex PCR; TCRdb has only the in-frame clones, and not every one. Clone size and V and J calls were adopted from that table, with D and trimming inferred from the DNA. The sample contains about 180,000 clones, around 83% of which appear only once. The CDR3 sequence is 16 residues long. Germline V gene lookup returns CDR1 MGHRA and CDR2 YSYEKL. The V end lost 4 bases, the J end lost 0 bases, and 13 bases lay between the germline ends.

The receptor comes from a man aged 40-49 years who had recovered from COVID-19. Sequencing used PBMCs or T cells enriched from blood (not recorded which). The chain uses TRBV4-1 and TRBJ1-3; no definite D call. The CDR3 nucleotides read TGCGCCAGCAGCCTACAAACACAGAGCTCTGGAAACACCATATATTTT. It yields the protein CASSLQTQSSGNTIYF.